The 8 T cell receptor beta chains listed next were all sequenced from one sample in a study of shared clonotypes between healthy human individuals. Naive CD8 cells comprised CD45RO-negative, CCR7-positively selected cells, excluding terminally differentiated effector memory CD45RA+ cells. Clones were sequenced by immunoSEQ multiplex PCR, and TCRdb holds only the in-frame ones, with some missing. Here the sample spans roughly 650,000 clones, roughly 96% being singletons. Input material: naive CD8+ T cells sorted from blood. The source is a woman aged 30 to 39 in good health.

The chain has TRBV28 and TRBJ1-5, with TRBD1 as a possible D gene (6 bases). Trimming pared 2 bases from V and 4 bases from J, leaving 12 bases between. Germline loops: CDR1 MDHEN, CDR2 SYDVKM. This CDR3 is built from 15 residues. CDR3: CASSLGQGLNQPQHF. The CDR3 DNA reads as TGTGCCAGCAGTTTAGGCCAGGGGTTAAATCAGCCCCAGCATTTT.

This chain links TRBV23-1 with TRBJ2-7; D is possibly TRBD2 (6 bases). TRBV23-1 is annotated as an ORF whose role is uncertain. V lost 6 bases to trimming and J lost 5 bases, with 20 bases between them. The CDR3 contains 15 residues. Written as DNA, the CDR3 is TGCGCCAGCAGCCTTGCTTGGGACTGGGGCCACGAGCAGTACTTC. Translating gives CASSLAWDWGHEQYF.

This chain connects TRBV6-1 to TRBJ1-1, with D hard to call. CDR1 is MNHNS, CDR2 SASEGT, per germline. CDR3 length: 13 residues. Trimming removed 4 bases at V and 4 bases at J, with 10 bases between. In DNA form, the CDR3 reads TGTGCCAGCAGTGGGGGAGGGTTCACTGAAGCTTTCTTT. Its translation is CASSGGGFTEAFF.

V and J are TRBV15 and TRBJ2-7; 12 bases match TRBD2. The CDR3 runs to 16 residues. The junction had 1 base not matched to a gene; V was cut back by 1 base and J by 0 bases. Germline assignment: CDR1 LNHNV and CDR2 YYDKDF (reference sequence). The CDR3 DNA sequence: TGTGCCACCAGCAGAGGGACTAGCGGGATCTCCTACGAGCAGTACTTC. Translated, it gives CATSRGTSGISYEQYF.

The chain has TRBV28 and TRBJ2-1; D gene unclear. V lost 7 bases and J 3 bases, leaving 4 bases between the germline ends. Germline loops: CDR1 MDHEN, CDR2 SYDVKM. The CDR3 is 11 residues long. CDR3 residues: CASNGYNEQFF. CDR3 sequence (DNA): TGTGCCAGCAACGGCTACAATGAGCAGTTCTTC.

The V and J genes are TRBV4-1 and TRBJ2-7, with 7 bases identical to TRBD1. CDR1 is MGHRA and CDR2 is YSYEKL in the germline V gene. V shed 0 bases and J 0 bases; nucleotides not matched to a gene: 8. CDR3 length: 17 amino acids. CDR3 loop: CASSQEKTGTVSYEQYF. The CDR3 nucleotides read TGCGCCAGCAGCCAAGAGAAAACCGGGACAGTCTCCTACGAGCAGTACTTC.

The genes are TRBV28 and TRBJ1-4; possibly TRBD1 for D (5 bases). Trimming removed 6 bases at V and 0 bases at J, with 20 bases between. The CDR3 sequence is 18 residues long. Germline CDR1 is MDHEN and CDR2 is SYDVKM. CDR3 in amino acids: CASSQRHDSIATNEKLFF. CDR3 in DNA: TGTGCCAGCAGCCAACGCCATGACAGCATTGCAACTAATGAAAAACTGTTTTTT.

As concerns this clone: Distinct nucleotide sequences in the sample also encode this CDR3. The chain uses TRBV2 and TRBJ2-1, with D perhaps matching TRBD2 (5 bases). V dropped 6 bases and J dropped 3 bases, with 12 bases sitting between them. The CDR3 consists of 14 residues. Germline-derived CDR1 and CDR2 are SNHLY and FYNNEI. Here the CDR3 DNA reads TGTGCCAGCAGAGGTAGCGAAAGCTACAATGAGCAGTTCTTC. Protein: CASRGSESYNEQFF.